Following are 4 T cell receptor beta chains from one sample sequenced in a study of human T cells and chemical hapten exposure. TCRdb processed the RACE reads anew with MiXCR; each CDR3 protein has one entry. The table shows tens of thousands of distinct CDR3 sequences, with about 8.9% occurring only once. Time point in this sample: pre-sensitization, week 0. Treatment of the sample: therapeutic diphenylcyclopropenone sensitization with weekly scalp DPC. Source: whole blood, taken in connection with sensitization to the hapten diphenylcyclopropenone (DPC). The receptor set was obtained from a woman aged 40-49 years with alopecia areata. Some clones in this sample may be carry-over from other donors' samples.

This clonotype was observed a few times. The genes are TRBV5-1 and TRBJ2-7, with a possible D match to TRBD2 (6 bases). Germline V CDR1 and CDR2: SGHRS, YFSETQ. The CDR3 runs 14 residues. The V end lost 3 bases, the J end lost 2 bases, and 12 bases lay between the germline ends. CDR3 nucleotide sequence: TGCGCCAGCAGCTCTCGCGGCGGGGCCTACGAGCAGTACTTC. Protein sequence: CASSSRGGAYEQYF. Full variable domain (rest looked up from reference TRBV5-1 and TRBJ2-7): KAGVTQTPRYLIKTRGQQVTLSCSPISGHRSVSWYQQTPGQGLQFLFEYFSETQRNKGNFPGRFSGRQFSNSRSEMNVSTLELGDSALYLCASSSRGGAYEQYFGPGTRLTVT.

The chain combines TRBV29-1 with TRBJ2-3; D might be TRBD2 (6 bases). The CDR3 is 13 amino acids. Deletions cut 4 bases from V and 3 bases from J, with 11 bases between. Germline-derived CDR1 and CDR2 are SQVTM and ANQGSEA. The CDR3 loop reads CSVARGGTDTQYF. The DNA for the CDR3 is TGCAGCGTTGCTAGGGGAGGAACAGATACGCAGTATTTT.

This chain links TRBV2 with TRBJ2-5, with D maybe TRBD2 (5 bases). The V gene lost 5 bases and the J gene lost 1 base, with 20 bases spanning the gap. The CDR3 is 17 residues long. Per the germline V gene, CDR1 is SNHLY and CDR2 is FYNNEI. For the CDR3, the DNA is TGTGCCAGCAGTCCCCTCCTGACGGAGGATGCCCAAGAGACCCAGTACTTC. This sequence encodes CASSPLLTEDAQETQYF.

This clonotype was found many times. This chain uses TRBV11-2 with TRBJ1-6; D unresolved. Germline CDR1 SGHAT, CDR2 FQNNGV. V lost 6 bases, J lost 3 bases, and 12 bases lay in between. This CDR3 is 15 amino acids long. This CDR3 reads CASRRRAFYNSPLHF. The CDR3 nucleotides are TGTGCCAGCAGAAGGAGAGCCTTCTATAATTCACCCCTCCACTTT. Using reference TRBV11-2 and TRBJ1-6 for the parts outside the CDR3, the full variable domain is EAGVAQSPRYKIIEKRQSVAFWCNPISGHATLYWYQQILGQGPKLLIQFQNNGVVDDSQLPKDRFSAERLKGVDSTLKIQPAKLEDSAVYLCASRRRAFYNSPLHFGNGTRLTVT.